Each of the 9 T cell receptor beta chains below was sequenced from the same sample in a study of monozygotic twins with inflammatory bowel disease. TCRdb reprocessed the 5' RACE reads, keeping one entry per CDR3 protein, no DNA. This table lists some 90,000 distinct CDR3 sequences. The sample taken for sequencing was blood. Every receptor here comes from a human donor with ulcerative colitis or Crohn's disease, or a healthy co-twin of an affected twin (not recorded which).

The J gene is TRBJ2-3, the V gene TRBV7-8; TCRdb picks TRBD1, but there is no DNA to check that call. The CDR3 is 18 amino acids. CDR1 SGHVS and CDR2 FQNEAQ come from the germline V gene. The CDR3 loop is CASSLAQGGGLSTDTQYF.

The CDR3 region is CASSQVNQGYGYTF. The chain is built from TRBV3-1 and TRBJ1-2; absent DNA, TCRdb's TRBD1 call cannot be checked. The CDR3 has 14 residues. Germline V gene sequence: CDR1 LGHDT, CDR2 YNNKEL (reference sequence).

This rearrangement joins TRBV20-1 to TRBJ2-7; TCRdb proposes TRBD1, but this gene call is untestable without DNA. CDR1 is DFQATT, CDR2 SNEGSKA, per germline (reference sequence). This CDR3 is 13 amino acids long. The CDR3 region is CSVPRGVAYEQYF.

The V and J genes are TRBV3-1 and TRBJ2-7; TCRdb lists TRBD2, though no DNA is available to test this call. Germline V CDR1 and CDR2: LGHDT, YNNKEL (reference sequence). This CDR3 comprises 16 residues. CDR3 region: CASSQGTSAYSYEQYF.

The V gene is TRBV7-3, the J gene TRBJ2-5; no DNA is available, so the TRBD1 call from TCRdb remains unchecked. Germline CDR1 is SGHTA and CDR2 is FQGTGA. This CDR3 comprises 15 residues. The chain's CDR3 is CASSLAGGRGETQYF.

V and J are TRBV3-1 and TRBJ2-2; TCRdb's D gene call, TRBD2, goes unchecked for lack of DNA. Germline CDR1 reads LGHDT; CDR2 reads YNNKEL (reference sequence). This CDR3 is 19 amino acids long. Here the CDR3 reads CASSHRNGAGGAVAGELFF.

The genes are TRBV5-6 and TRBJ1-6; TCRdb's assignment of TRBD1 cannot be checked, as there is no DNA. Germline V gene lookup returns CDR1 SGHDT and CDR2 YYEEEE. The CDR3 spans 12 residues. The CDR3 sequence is CASSFGDRPLHF.

The CDR3 loop is CASSPPGSRTDTQYF. The chain has TRBV14 and TRBJ2-3; TCRdb designates TRBD1, a call that cannot be tested without DNA. Germline assignment: CDR1 SGHDN and CDR2 FVKESK. The CDR3 consists of 15 residues.

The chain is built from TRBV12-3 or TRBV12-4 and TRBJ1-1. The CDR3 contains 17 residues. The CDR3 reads CASSPKRRKAPNTEAFF.